This TCR beta chain appears in the sequencing data of a study of cytomegalovirus exposure and HLA in healthy donors. Turning to this clone: Its antigen is currently unknown.

Whole-study findings and limits: Reported performance of the classifier showed diagnosis of cytomegalovirus status with high specificity and sensitivity. In a later analysis, parvovirus B19, influenza, CMV and Epstein-Barr virus appeared linked to several top co-occurrence clusters. CMV antigen specificity was confirmed in vitro for three CMV-associated chains.

Vbeta (60) and Jbeta (13) primers were used in the PCR. Repertoires were generated with immunoSEQ multiplex PCR, while TCRdb's copy carries only in-frame clones and drops some. The sample has about 140,000 clones, approximately 80% seen once. Germline CDR1 is SQVTM and CDR2 is ANQGSEA. V gave up 5 bases and J gave up 3 bases, with 13 bases separating them. The CDR3 spans 14 residues. The source of this sequence is a man aged 25-45 years in good health and CMV-seropositive. The rearrangement joins TRBV29-1 to TRBJ2-2; D remains ambiguous. The sample taken for sequencing was PBMCs. The CDR3 reads CSVYVIADTGELFF. The CDR3, as DNA: TGCAGCGTTTACGTTATAGCCGACACCGGGGAGCTGTTTTTT.